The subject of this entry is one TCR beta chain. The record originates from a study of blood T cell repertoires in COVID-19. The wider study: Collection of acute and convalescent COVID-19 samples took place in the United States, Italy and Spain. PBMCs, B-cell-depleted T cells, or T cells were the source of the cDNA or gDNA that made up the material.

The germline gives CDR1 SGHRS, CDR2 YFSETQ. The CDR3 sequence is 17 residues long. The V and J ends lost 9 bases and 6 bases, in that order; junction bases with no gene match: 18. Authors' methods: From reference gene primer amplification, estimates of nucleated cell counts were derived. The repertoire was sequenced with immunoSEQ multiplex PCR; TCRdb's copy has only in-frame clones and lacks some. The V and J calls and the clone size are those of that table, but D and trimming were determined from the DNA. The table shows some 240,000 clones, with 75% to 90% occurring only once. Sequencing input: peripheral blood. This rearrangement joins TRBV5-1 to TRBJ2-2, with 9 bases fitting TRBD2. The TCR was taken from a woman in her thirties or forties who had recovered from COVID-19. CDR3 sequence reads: CATREGAGGPTAGELFF. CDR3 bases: TGCGCCACCCGCGAGGGGGCGGGAGGGCCGACTGCCGGGGAGCTGTTTTTT.